A selection of T cell receptor beta chains follows, all from one sample in a study of T cells in localized non-small cell lung cancer. Assay: immunoSEQ multiplex PCR; the TCRdb copy retains only in-frame clones and omits some. The sample lists fewer than 40,000 clones; 78% were seen once. The sample was peripheral blood, taken before any cancer treatment. Every receptor here comes from a male donor aged 60 or older with stage II squamous cell lung carcinoma. CDR3s include the opening cysteine and the closing phenylalanine or tryptophan. D genes are given only for firm matches. Rows give clone size only sometimes, using once, few, many, or a class for an expanded clone.

clone_size: .
j_call: TRBJ2-7
d_call: .
v_call: TRBV5-5
cdr3_aa: CASSADLPNEQYF
cdr3_nt: TGTGCCAGCAGCGCGGACCTCCCAAACGAGCAGTACTTC

clone_size: .
j_call: TRBJ2-7
d_call: .
v_call: TRBV5-4
cdr3_aa: CASSLGGSSYEQYF
cdr3_nt: TGTGCCAGCAGCTTGGGGGGGTCCAGCTACGAGCAGTACTTC

clone_size: .
j_call: TRBJ2-7
d_call: TRBD2
v_call: TRBV7-3
cdr3_aa: CASRKAGLDEQYF
cdr3_nt: TGTGCCAGCCGAAAAGCGGGATTGGACGAGCAGTACTTC

clone_size: .
j_call: TRBJ2-2
d_call: TRBD1
v_call: TRBV5-6
cdr3_aa: CASSPTGVLTGELFF
cdr3_nt: TGTGCCAGCAGCCCAACAGGGGTGTTAACCGGGGAGCTGTTTTTT

clone_size: .
j_call: TRBJ1-2
d_call: .
v_call: TRBV30
cdr3_aa: CAWSRQTRYTF
cdr3_nt: TGTGCCTGGAGCAGGCAGACTCGCTACACCTTC

clone_size: .
j_call: TRBJ1-3
d_call: TRBD1
v_call: TRBV5-1
cdr3_aa: CASSKGTGDGGNTIYF
cdr3_nt: TGCGCCAGCAGCAAAGGGACAGGGGATGGAGGAAACACCATATATTTT

clone_size: .
j_call: TRBJ2-3
d_call: .
v_call: TRBV9
cdr3_aa: CASSSRTGTDTQYF
cdr3_nt: TGTGCCAGCAGCTCTAGGACAGGCACAGATACGCAGTATTTT

clone_size: .
j_call: TRBJ2-2
d_call: .
v_call: TRBV28
cdr3_aa: CASSPHRNTGELFF
cdr3_nt: TGTGCCAGCAGTCCCCACAGGAACACCGGGGAGCTGTTTTTT

clone_size: .
j_call: TRBJ2-5
d_call: TRBD1
v_call: TRBV30
cdr3_aa: CAWSHNRGQETQYF
cdr3_nt: TGTGCCTGGAGTCACAACAGGGGACAAGAGACCCAGTACTTC

clone_size: .
j_call: TRBJ1-6
d_call: .
v_call: TRBV11-2
cdr3_aa: CASSLGRPNSPLHF
cdr3_nt: TGTGCCAGCAGCTTAGGACGGCCAAATTCACCCCTCCACTTT

clone_size: .
j_call: TRBJ2-3
d_call: TRBD2
v_call: TRBV12-5
cdr3_aa: CASGRAGGGDTQYF
cdr3_nt: TGTGCTAGTGGAAGGGCGGGAGGGGGAGATACGCAGTATTTT

clone_size: once
j_call: TRBJ2-5
d_call: TRBD1
v_call: TRBV5-1
cdr3_aa: CASSFSNRGDQETQYF
cdr3_nt: TGCGCCAGCAGCTTTAGTAACAGGGGGGACCAAGAGACCCAGTACTTC

clone_size: once
j_call: TRBJ1-2
d_call: .
v_call: TRBV30
cdr3_aa: CAWSAGGGGRANYGYTF
cdr3_nt: TGTGCCTGGAGTGCCGGGGGGGGAGGAAGAGCTAACTATGGCTACACCTTC

clone_size: .
j_call: TRBJ2-5
d_call: .
v_call: TRBV2
cdr3_aa: CASGRDQQETQYF
cdr3_nt: TGTGCCAGCGGAAGGGACCAACAAGAGACCCAGTACTTC

clone_size: .
j_call: TRBJ1-6
d_call: .
v_call: TRBV4-1
cdr3_aa: CASSQDGGLPLHF
cdr3_nt: TGCGCCAGCAGCCAAGATGGGGGTTTACCCCTCCACTTT

clone_size: .
j_call: TRBJ1-2
d_call: .
v_call: TRBV5-1
cdr3_aa: CASSLAGWGYTF
cdr3_nt: TGCGCCAGCAGCTTGGCCGGGTGGGGCTACACCTTC

clone_size: .
j_call: TRBJ1-2
d_call: .
v_call: TRBV5-6
cdr3_aa: CASSLSSGTFNYGYTF
cdr3_nt: TGTGCCAGCAGCTTGAGTTCGGGGACATTCAACTATGGCTACACCTTC

clone_size: .
j_call: TRBJ2-3
d_call: TRBD1
v_call: TRBV29-1
cdr3_aa: CSVLGGQGTDTQYF
cdr3_nt: TGCAGCGTTTTGGGGGGACAGGGGACAGATACGCAGTATTTT

clone_size: .
j_call: TRBJ2-3
d_call: .
v_call: TRBV18
cdr3_aa: CASSPEQNSITDTQYF
cdr3_nt: TGTGCCAGCTCACCGGAACAGAATTCAATCACAGATACGCAGTATTTT

clone_size: few
j_call: TRBJ1-6
d_call: TRBD1
v_call: TRBV18
cdr3_aa: CASSAGQGSGSPLHF
cdr3_nt: TGTGCCAGCTCAGCAGGACAGGGCTCTGGGTCACCCCTCCACTTT

clone_size: few
j_call: TRBJ2-7
d_call: TRBD1
v_call: TRBV2
cdr3_aa: CASSQSGTGYDEQYF
cdr3_nt: TGTGCCAGCAGCCAATCCGGGACAGGGTATGACGAGCAGTACTTC

clone_size: .
j_call: TRBJ1-1
d_call: .
v_call: TRBV7-2
cdr3_aa: CASASDEVEAFF
cdr3_nt: TGTGCCAGCGCCTCGGATGAAGTTGAAGCTTTCTTT